This T cell receptor beta chain was recovered during a study of beta chain features in type 1 diabetes. Study-level information: No age, gender or cell yield differences were seen between patients and healthy donors.

Every isolated RNA sample was fully reverse transcribed, so sequencing captured expressed TCRB transcripts. The table came from immunoSEQ multiplex PCR; TCRdb's copy has only in-frame clones and leaves some out. The table lists 120,000 to 150,000 clones, about 7% of them singletons. This clone appeared many times. The antigen remains unidentified. Trimming cost V 5 bases and J 6 bases, with 14 bases left between them. Germline V gene lookup returns CDR1 SEHNR and CDR2 FQNEAQ (reference sequence). CDR3 length equals 13 residues. Study-level results: When VDJ junctions were examined, type 1 diabetes patients showed fewer insertions and more deletions. Any HLA-type effect on TCRB rearrangement remained unresolved here. Among all four CD4+ subsets, Type 1 diabetes patients had TCRB CDR3s that were moderately but significantly shorter.

Sequences were obtained from central memory CD4+ T cells from blood. The source of this sequence is a woman aged 25-40 years in good health. V gene TRBV7-9 combines with J gene TRBJ2-7, with D tentatively TRBD2 (7 bases). CDR3 sequence (DNA): TGTGCCAGCAGCCCTCGGGGGGCGACCGAGCAGTACTTC. Its protein product is CASSPRGATEQYF.